This passage covers 7 T cell receptor beta chains from one sample sequenced in a study of post-analysis software for immune sequencing data. Study-wide points: TRBV segments more frequent in patients than in controls numbered roughly five and included TRBV5-6, TRBV5-1 and TRBV20-1.

What these receptors recognize is not known. Included in the TCR beta cDNA libraries were unique molecular identifiers. One entry per CDR3 protein results from TCRdb running MiXCR on the PCR reads. Altogether 350,000 to 450,000 distinct CDR3 sequences are present, around 37% being singletons, with the ten largest covering roughly an eighth. The specimen sequenced was blood. The receptors originated from a girl aged 10-17 years with multiple sclerosis.

CDR3 sequence: CAISEGRAGGTDTQYF. Written as DNA, the CDR3 is TGTGCCATCAGTGAGGGGCGAGCGGGGGGCACAGATACGCAGTATTTT. This chain joins TRBV10-3 and TRBJ2-3; 8 nucleotides match TRBD2. Trimming at V came to 2 bases and at J to 1 base, leaving 5 bases not matched to a gene. The CDR3 has 16 residues. CDR1 is ENHRY and CDR2 is SYGVKD in the germline V gene.

A remark on this clonotype: Sequence at one end of the junction differs from germline and may be a read error. This chain uses TRBV7-6 with TRBJ2-7, with 7 bases aligning to TRBD2. Germline assignment: CDR1 SGHVS and CDR2 FNYEAQ. This CDR3 has 18 residues. The CDR3 is CASSSDRGRGKSSYEQYF. The CDR3 bases are TGTGCCAGCAGCTCCGACCGGGGGAGGGGCAAGAGTTCCTACGAACAGTACTTC.

In DNA form, the CDR3 reads TGTGCCAGCAGTTTTAGGGCTTCCTATAATTCACCCCTCCACTTT. Translating it yields CASSFRASYNSPLHF. The chain joins TRBV12-3 or TRBV12-4 to TRBJ1-6, with unresolved D. The CDR3 covers 15 residues. The V gene lost 3 bases and the J gene lost 1 base, with 7 bases spanning the gap.

V is TRBV11-2 and J is TRBJ1-4, with a tentative D call TRBD1 (6 bases). CDR1 and CDR2 (germline): SGHAT, FQNNGV. CDR3 length: 16 residues. V was trimmed by 3 bases and J by 1 base, leaving 12 bases between them. The CDR3 protein is CASSFAGVGTNEKLFF. The DNA for the CDR3 is TGTGCCAGCAGCTTCGCAGGGGTTGGAACTAATGAAAAACTGTTTTTT.

The chain recombines TRBV7-3 with TRBJ1-6; 8 bases align to TRBD1. This CDR3 is built from 15 residues. The junction had 8 bases not matched to a gene; V was cut back by 2 bases and J by 11 bases. From germline, CDR1 is SGHTA and CDR2 FQGTGA. The CDR3 protein is CASSLSQGASPPLHF. The DNA for the CDR3 is TGTGCCAGCAGCTTATCGCAGGGGGCTAGCCCACCCCTCCACTTT.

This clonotype came up a few times. The rearrangement links TRBV27 to TRBJ1-1; the D gene is possibly TRBD1 (5 bases). The germline CDR1 and CDR2 sequences are MNHEY and SMNVEV (reference sequence). The CDR3 runs 14 residues. Trimming took off 5 bases at V and 5 bases at J, with 15 bases between the two ends. In DNA, the CDR3 is TGTGCCAGCAGTCTAGATCAGGGAGGAACTGAAGCTTTCTTT. It specifies CASSLDQGGTEAFF.

Concerning this clonotype itself: Mismatch with germline at one junction end may stem from a read error. This chain's CDR3 is CSVEGQGRGETQYF. The CDR3 region has the DNA TGCAGCGTCGAAGGACAGGGAAGGGGAGAGACCCAGTACTTC. This rearrangement joins TRBV29-1 to TRBJ2-5, with 8 bases aligning to TRBD1. CDR1 SQVTM and CDR2 ANQGSEA come from the germline V gene. There are 14 residues in the CDR3.